The 9 T cell receptor beta chains given below trace back to one sample, sequenced in a study of T cell responses to AZD1222 COVID-19 vaccine (dated by TCRdb to the early 2020s). Library creation used the immunoSEQ multiplex PCR assay. This is the immuneACCESS table as TCRdb keeps it, with only in-frame sequences that have V and J called. A part of the clones is gone; compared with another copy, unresolved V genes explain less than half, and the rest is unexplained. The sample data list around 140,000 clones, and approximately 85% of these were observed just once. 7.9% of the sample is taken by the ten largest. What the time point label conveys for this sample: about 28 days (+/-7) after the second vaccine dose. Interpreted using the paper, the treatment or condition label stands for: meningococcal conjugate vaccine given as trial control. Sequenced material: peripheral blood, taken 28 days after the second dose of the MenACWY control vaccine. The receptors here all came from an adult who received the MenACWY meningococcal vaccine as a control.

On this clone itself: This CDR3 is also generated by other DNA sequences in the sample. In DNA, the CDR3 is TGTGCCAGCTCACCAAGAGGGGTCAATCAGCCCCAGCATTTT. This translates into CASSPRGVNQPQHF. The chain joins TRBV18 to TRBJ1-5; a possible D gene is TRBD1 (5 bases). The CDR3 runs to 14 residues. Germline loops: CDR1 KGHSH, CDR2 LQKENI. V lost 2 bases and J 3 bases, leaving 8 bases between the germline ends. Full variable domain (remainder filled in from reference TRBV18 and TRBJ1-5): NAGVMQNPRHLVRRRGQEARLRCSPMKGHSHVYWYRQLPEEGLKFMVYLQKENIIDESGMPKERFSAEFPKEGPSILRIQQVVRGDSAAYFCASSPRGVNQPQHFGDGTRLSIL.

The rearrangement uses TRBV18 and TRBJ2-7; the match to TRBD1 covers 7 bases. This CDR3 region has 15 residues. Germline V gene data show CDR1 as KGHSH and CDR2 as LQKENI. V lost 0 bases and J lost 1; bases outside the gene matches: 3. The CDR3 sequence is CASSPPSRGSYEQYF. In nucleotides, the CDR3 is TGTGCCAGCTCACCACCCTCCAGGGGGTCCTACGAGCAGTACTTC.

CDR3 region: CASRGGEAREQFF. CDR3 DNA: TGTGCCAGCAGAGGCGGAGAAGCACGAGAGCAGTTCTTC. The chain is built from TRBV12-3 or TRBV12-4 and TRBJ2-1; D is ambiguous. The CDR3 totals 13 residues. The V end lost 6 bases, the J end lost 10 bases, and 16 bases lay between the germline ends.

The chain carries TRBV30 and TRBJ1-2, with D unresolved. From germline, CDR1 is GTSNPN and CDR2 SVGIG (reference sequence). V was trimmed by 1 base and J by 7 bases, leaving 7 bases between them. The CDR3 sequence is 11 residues long. CDR3 sequence reads: CAWSGAGGYTF. For the CDR3, the DNA is TGTGCCTGGAGTGGCGCGGGTGGCTACACCTTC.

The V and J genes are TRBV27 and TRBJ2-7, with 9 bases identical to TRBD2. CDR1 is MNHEY and CDR2 is SMNVEV in the germline V gene (reference sequence). Trimming took 6 bases from V and 7 from J; bases not matched to a gene: 13. The CDR3 has 15 amino acids. CDR3 in amino acids: CASSHGRSGRREQYF. The CDR3 DNA follows: TGTGCCAGCAGCCACGGGCGTAGCGGGAGAAGGGAGCAGTACTTC.

This clone occurred a few times. V usage is TRBV10-1 and J usage is TRBJ1-4; D unclear. Trimming shortened V by 6 bases and J by 4 bases, and 12 bases separated the two germline ends. Per germline, CDR1 WNHNN and CDR2 SYGVQD (reference sequence). This CDR3 contains 14 residues. The CDR3 DNA reads TGCGCCAGCAGCCGGGGAGAGGGTAATGAAAAACTGTTTTTT. Protein: CASSRGEGNEKLFF.

A single count supports this clone. This rearrangement joins TRBV19 to TRBJ2-3; D possibly corresponds to TRBD1 (5 bases). The CDR3 is 15 amino acids. V was clipped by 5 bases and J by 2 bases, with 14 bases between them. Germline-derived CDR1 and CDR2 are LNHDA and SQIVND (reference sequence). CDR3 bases: TGTGCCAGTAGTTCACCCGGACACCTCACAGATACGCAGTATTTT. The encoded protein is CASSSPGHLTDTQYF.

Notes on this clone: Other DNA sequences within the sample encode an identical CDR3. V gene TRBV9 combines with J gene TRBJ2-3; 7 nucleotides line up with TRBD2. The junction had 2 bases not matched to a gene; V was cut back by 0 bases and J by 1 base. This CDR3 spans 15 amino acids. Germline V gene data show CDR1 as SGDLS and CDR2 as YYNGEE. Written as DNA, the CDR3 is TGTGCCAGCAGCGTAGTAAGCGGGGGCACAGATACGCAGTATTTT. Translating it yields CASSVVSGGTDTQYF.

The rearrangement links TRBV9 to TRBJ1-1; possibly TRBD1 for D (5 bases). Trimming took off 4 bases at V and 4 bases at J, with 14 bases between the two ends. The germline V gene encodes CDR1 SGDLS and CDR2 YYNGEE. The CDR3 extends over 14 amino acids. CDR3 region: CASSLRRGFTEAFF. In DNA form, the CDR3 reads TGTGCCAGCAGCCTTAGGAGGGGATTCACTGAAGCTTTCTTT.